This T cell receptor (beta chain) was identified during a study of blood T cells in healthy people across ages. Sample-barcoded 5' priming and a J-beta primer mix drove a second PCR of about 6 to 12 cycles. Each CDR3 protein is one row after TCRdb ran MiXCR on the 5' RACE reads. The sample has roughly 1,500,000 distinct CDR3 sequences, around 36% seen once. In this sample, this clonotype turned up a few times. The germline gives CDR1 DFQATT, CDR2 SNEGSKA (reference sequence). The V gene end was trimmed by 5 bases and the J gene end by 7 bases; junction bases not matched to a gene: 7. The CDR3 length is 12 residues.

This clonotype originated in a young woman in good health. The rearrangement links TRBV20-1 to TRBJ1-2, with 7 bases that match TRBD1. Input material: blood. CDR3 sequence reads: CSASRGGRGYTF. The DNA of the CDR3 is TGCAGTGCTTCCCGAGGGGGCCGTGGCTACACCTTC.